This passage covers 7 T cell receptor beta chains from one sample sequenced in a study of cytomegalovirus exposure and HLA in healthy donors. Data came from immunoSEQ multiplex PCR; TCRdb stores just in-frame clones and leaves some out. The table lists fewer than 120,000 clones, roughly 90% of them singletons, with more than 1.4% in the top ten. Sequenced material: PBMCs. The origin of the receptors is a young woman in good health and CMV-seropositive.

V and J are TRBV4-3 and TRBJ1-4, with 8 nucleotides matching TRBD1. Germline V CDR1 and CDR2: LGHNA, YSLEER. There are 16 residues in the CDR3. Losses at the gene ends were 4 bases for V and 5 bases for J; bases not matched to a gene: 9. CDR3: CASSPLRGQANEKLFF. CDR3 nucleotides: TGCGCCAGCAGCCCCCTAAGGGGACAGGCCAATGAAAAACTGTTTTTT.

The CDR3 loop reads CASSYSANEQFF. Here the CDR3 DNA reads TGTGCCAGCAGTTACTCGGCTAATGAGCAGTTCTTC. V is TRBV6-6 and J is TRBJ2-1; no clear D. The CDR3 contains 12 residues. Germline-derived CDR1 and CDR2 are MNHNY and SVGAGI (reference sequence). The germline V and J ends were trimmed by 0 bases and 7 bases, with 4 bases remaining between them.

J is TRBJ2-2 and V is TRBV10-2; D might be TRBD2 (6 bases). Germline loops: CDR1 WSHSY, CDR2 SAAADI. Deletions cut 10 bases from V and 6 bases from J, with 12 bases between. The CDR3 spans 12 residues. The chain's CDR3 is CATREMAGELFF. CDR3 sequence (DNA): TGCGCCACCCGGGAGATGGCCGGGGAGCTGTTTTTT.

The J gene is TRBJ1-6, the V gene TRBV7-3; D unclear. Germline CDR1 and CDR2: SGHTA and FQGTGA. The CDR3 is 15 amino acids. V shed 8 bases and J shed 0 bases, with 11 bases lying between them. CDR3 region: CASGRESSYNSPLHF. The CDR3 coding sequence is TGTGCCAGCGGGCGGGAGAGCTCCTATAATTCACCCCTCCACTTT.

The chain links TRBV18 to TRBJ1-2; 8 bases agree with TRBD1. This CDR3 is 15 amino acids long. The germline V gene encodes CDR1 KGHSH and CDR2 LQKENI. The ends lost 2 bases at V and 6 bases at J; junction bases unmatched: 8. The CDR3 protein is CASSPTQQGEDGYTF. The DNA of the CDR3 is TGTGCCAGCTCACCAACCCAACAGGGGGAAGATGGCTACACCTTC. Complete variable domain (other parts from reference TRBV18 and TRBJ1-2): NAGVMQNPRHLVRRRGQEARLRCSPMKGHSHVYWYRQLPEEGLKFMVYLQKENIIDESGMPKERFSAEFPKEGPSILRIQQVVRGDSAAYFCASSPTQQGEDGYTFGSGTRLTVV.

The chain carries TRBV7-2 and TRBJ1-2; 9 nucleotides line up with TRBD1. This CDR3 contains 12 residues. J was trimmed by 7 bases and V by 5 bases; bases with no gene match: 2. Germline V gives CDR1 SGHTA, CDR2 FQGNSA. For the CDR3, the DNA is TGTGCCAGCAGCAGGGACAGGGCTGGCTACACCTTC. Protein sequence: CASSRDRAGYTF.

V and J are TRBV7-2 and TRBJ2-1, with 7 bases that match TRBD1. V shed 1 base, J shed 4 bases, and the junction held 7 bases outside the gene matches. The CDR3 spans 16 residues. The V gene's germline CDR1 is SGHTA and CDR2 FQGNSA. CDR3 in DNA: TGTGCCAGCAGCTTAGTTGGGACAGCAAATTACAATGAGCAGTTCTTC. Protein product: CASSLVGTANYNEQFF.